This section outlines one TCR beta chain sequence together with its context. Its antigen remains undetermined. Base quality data are lacking; no much larger clone is found one base away. Libraries were built with 5' RACE. The instrument was an Illumina HiSeq 2000. Template switching added a universal primer binding site, and the final cDNA carried a unique molecular identifier that allowed TCR cDNA molecules to be counted accurately. First-strand cDNA for TCR alpha and beta chains was synthesized from specific primers in the conserved constant-segment region. Each cDNA library was double barcoded, with a SMART-Mk sample barcode plus Illumina barcodes, to control for contamination. TruSeq adapter sequences and Illumina sample barcodes were added in two successive PCR steps. Sequencing of the TCR alpha and beta cDNA libraries was done on the Illumina HiSeq platform using custom primers. Under the source paper's analysis protocol: MiGEC was used to process raw reads and extract unique molecular identifiers, and MiXCR was used to find CDR3 positions. Recombination models were inferred per individual with the repgenHMM and IGoR tools using an EM algorithm. Shared clonotype analysis was performed with the tcR package in R, normalizing sharing by the product of cloneset sizes. To study raw recombination free of thymic and clonal selection effects, out-of-frame nonproductive sequences were analyzed. The public sequencing data were trimmed at Q25 with fastp and processed into clonotypes with MiXCR by TCRdb, which kept only in-frame beta chains. Rows are combined by CDR3 protein, so each entry shows the most common genes and DNA. TCRdb's processing, not the study's, gives the V and J calls here. Counted in this sample were roughly 750,000 distinct CDR3 sequences; around 20% of them appeared once. Clones ranked in the top ten supply over 4% of the sample.

All donors were healthy Caucasians. Three pairs of female monozygotic twins, all aged roughly 18 to 29 years, made up the twin cohort. The RNA used for TCR libraries was isolated from peripheral blood mononuclear cells. The data derive from a study of identical twins (dated by TCRdb to 2015 to 2016). In the study overall: To test whether fetal clonotypes persist, the study used deep sequencing on TCR alpha and beta repertoires from monozygotic twins, unrelated adults of various ages, and cord blood. To rule out contamination, the twin experiments were replicated at different times with different library preparation protocols.

The V end loses 6 bases and the J end loses 7 bases, and a stretch of 10 bases separates them. From the germline V gene, CDR1 is ENHRY and CDR2 is SYGVKD. Taken from cysteine to phenylalanine, the CDR3 has 11 residues. Only the CDR3 portion is preserved as DNA: 33 bases, with reading frame beginning at the first base. The research as a whole found: In beta out-of-frame sequences, excess twin sharing was weaker, because having fewer shared sequences lowered the signal-to-noise ratio. In monozygotic twins, out-of-frame TCR alpha sharing was systematically underestimated by recombination models, although the models agreed with sharing between unrelated individuals. Zero-insertion analyses could be partly confounded by invariant T cells such as MAIT and iNKT, though diverse VJ usage argued against such confounding for most clonotypes. Compared with coincidental sharing between unrelated individuals, out-of-frame TCR alpha sequences shared between twins showed an excess of sequences with low generation probability. Conclusions relied on cross-sectional statistical analysis, since the same donors could not be followed over many years. Abundant cord blood beta clonotypes had fewer insertions, young adult naive repertoires showed a similar but weaker trend, and memory repertoires showed no such trend.

A further study also used this sample, focusing on T cells expressing NK-cell markers. As the second paper documents: TCR beta-chain repertoires were profiled in sorted CD3+CD56+NKG2C+, CD3+CD56+NKG2C- and CD3+CD56-NKG2C+ T-cell subsets from several donors. Of the eight sequenced donors, seven were found to be HCMV-seropositive and one was found to be HCMV-seronegative. To restrict sorting to alphabetaTCR-expressing T cells, an anti-gammadeltaTCR antibody was added in several experiments. In six donors, the dominant CD3+CD56+NKG2C+ clonotypes ranked among the top 10 CD8+ clonotypes, making up 1.0-7.0% of CD8+ T cells. Those dominant clonotypes were again the most abundant among CD3+CD56-NKG2C+ cells in several donors, at about 25-60.1%. Whether the expanded NKG2C-expressing T cell clones were specific for HCMV antigens remained unclear. The study sequenced eight donors, all healthy volunteers chosen at random: three men and five women. A commercial ELISA kit detecting HCMV-specific IgG in serum was used to determine HCMV serostatus. For six donors, bulk peripheral blood T-cell repertoires were also sequenced from unsorted PBMC. Reads were demultiplexed and grouped by UMI with MIGEC, and clonotypes were assembled and quantified with MiTCR. To remove erroneous sequences, TCR cDNA sequences were retained only when supported by two or more reads. The tcR package was used for downstream repertoire analysis, and clonotypes were matched across fractions by CDR3 nucleotide sequence plus V segment. Antigen specificity was annotated against VDJdb with VDJmatch, allowing one amino acid substitution in CDR3.

Recombination linked TRBV10-3 to TRBJ2-7; no D segment can be confidently identified. This TCR was sampled from a woman between 18 and 29 years old in good health. Sequencing was performed on PBMCs. Read as DNA, the sequence is TGTGCCATCAGAACCTCTCGGGAGCAGTACTTC. Translation gives CAIRTSREQYF.